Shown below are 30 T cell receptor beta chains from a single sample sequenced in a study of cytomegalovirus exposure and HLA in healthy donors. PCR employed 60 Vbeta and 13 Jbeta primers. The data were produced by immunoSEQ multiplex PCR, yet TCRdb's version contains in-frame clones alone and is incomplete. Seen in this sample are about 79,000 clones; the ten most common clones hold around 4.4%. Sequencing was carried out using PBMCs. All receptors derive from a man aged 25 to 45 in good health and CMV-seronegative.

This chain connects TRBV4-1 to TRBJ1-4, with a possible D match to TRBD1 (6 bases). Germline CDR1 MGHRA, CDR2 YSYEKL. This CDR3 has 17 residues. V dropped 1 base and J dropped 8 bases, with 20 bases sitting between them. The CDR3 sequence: CASSQVRGGGAREKLFF. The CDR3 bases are TGCGCCAGCAGCCAAGTAAGAGGCGGGGGGGCGAGAGAAAAACTGTTTTTT.

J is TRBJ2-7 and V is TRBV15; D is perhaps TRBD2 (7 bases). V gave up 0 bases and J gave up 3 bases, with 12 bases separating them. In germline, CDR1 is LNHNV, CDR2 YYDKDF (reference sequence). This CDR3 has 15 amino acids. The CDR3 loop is CATSRDRGGVYEQYF. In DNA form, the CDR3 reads TGTGCCACCAGCAGAGATAGGGGGGGGGTCTACGAGCAGTACTTC. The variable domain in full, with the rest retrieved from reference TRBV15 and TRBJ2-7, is DAMVIQNPRYQVTQFGKPVTLSCSQTLNHNVMYWYQQKSSQAPKLLFHYYDKDFNNEADTPDNFQSRRPNTSFCFLDIRSPGLGDTAMYLCATSRDRGGVYEQYFGPGTRLTVT.

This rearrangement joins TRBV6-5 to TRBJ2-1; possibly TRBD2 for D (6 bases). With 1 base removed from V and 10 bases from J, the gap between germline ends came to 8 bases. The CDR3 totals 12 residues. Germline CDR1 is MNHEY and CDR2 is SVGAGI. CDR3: CASSYYGGEQFF. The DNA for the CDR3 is TGTGCCAGCAGTTACTACGGAGGGGAGCAGTTCTTC.

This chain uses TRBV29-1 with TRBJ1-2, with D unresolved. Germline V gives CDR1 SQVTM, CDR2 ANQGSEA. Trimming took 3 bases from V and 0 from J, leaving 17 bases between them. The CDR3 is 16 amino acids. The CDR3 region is CSVEREQAGTNYGYTF. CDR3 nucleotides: TGCAGCGTTGAGCGCGAGCAGGCAGGCACTAACTATGGCTACACCTTC.

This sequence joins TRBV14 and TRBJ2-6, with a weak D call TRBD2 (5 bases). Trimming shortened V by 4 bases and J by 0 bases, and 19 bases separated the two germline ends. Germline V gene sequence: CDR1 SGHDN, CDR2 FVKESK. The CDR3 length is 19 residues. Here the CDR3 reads CASSRGVGILDSGANVLTF. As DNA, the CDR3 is TGTGCCAGCAGCCGAGGAGTCGGGATATTGGACTCTGGGGCCAACGTCCTGACTTTC.

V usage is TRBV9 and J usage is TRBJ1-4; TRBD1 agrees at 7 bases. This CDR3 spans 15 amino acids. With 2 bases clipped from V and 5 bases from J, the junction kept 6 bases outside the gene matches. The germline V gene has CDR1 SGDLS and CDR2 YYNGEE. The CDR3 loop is CASSVAPGGNEKLFF. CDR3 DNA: TGTGCCAGCAGCGTCGCCCCAGGGGGGAATGAAAAACTGTTTTTT.

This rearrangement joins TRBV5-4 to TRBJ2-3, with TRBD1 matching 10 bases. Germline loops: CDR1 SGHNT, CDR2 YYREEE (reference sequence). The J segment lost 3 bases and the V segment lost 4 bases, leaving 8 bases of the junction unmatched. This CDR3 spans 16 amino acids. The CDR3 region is CASSTAGTGVTDTQYF. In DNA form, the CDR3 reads TGTGCCAGCAGCACGGCCGGGACAGGGGTGACAGATACGCAGTATTTT.

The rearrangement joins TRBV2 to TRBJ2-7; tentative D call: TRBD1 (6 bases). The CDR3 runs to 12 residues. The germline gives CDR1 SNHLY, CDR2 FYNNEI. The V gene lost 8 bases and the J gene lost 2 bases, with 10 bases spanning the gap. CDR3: CASQGLAYEQYF. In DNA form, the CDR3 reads TGTGCCAGCCAGGGGTTAGCCTACGAGCAGTACTTC.

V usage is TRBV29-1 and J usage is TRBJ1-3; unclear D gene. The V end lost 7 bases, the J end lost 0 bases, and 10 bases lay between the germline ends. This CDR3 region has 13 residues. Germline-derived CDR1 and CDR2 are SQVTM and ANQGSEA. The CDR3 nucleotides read TGCAGCGCAAGACATATCTCTGGAAACACCATATATTTT. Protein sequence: CSARHISGNTIYF.

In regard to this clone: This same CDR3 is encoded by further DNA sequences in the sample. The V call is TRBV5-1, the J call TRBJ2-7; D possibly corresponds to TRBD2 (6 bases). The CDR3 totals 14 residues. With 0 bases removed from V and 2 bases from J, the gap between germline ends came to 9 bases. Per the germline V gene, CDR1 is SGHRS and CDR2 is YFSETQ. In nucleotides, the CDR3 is TGCGCCAGCAGCTTGGGAGGCGGGACCTACGAGCAGTACTTC. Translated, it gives CASSLGGGTYEQYF.

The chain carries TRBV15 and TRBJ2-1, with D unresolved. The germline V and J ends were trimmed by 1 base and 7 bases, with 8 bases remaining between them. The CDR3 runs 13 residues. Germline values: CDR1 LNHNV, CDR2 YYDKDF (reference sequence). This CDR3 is CATSRGGANEQFF. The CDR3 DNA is TGTGCCACCAGCAGAGGAGGAGCTAATGAGCAGTTCTTC. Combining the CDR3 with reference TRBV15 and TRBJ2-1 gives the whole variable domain DAMVIQNPRYQVTQFGKPVTLSCSQTLNHNVMYWYQQKSSQAPKLLFHYYDKDFNNEADTPDNFQSRRPNTSFCFLDIRSPGLGDTAMYLCATSRGGANEQFFGPGTRLTVL.

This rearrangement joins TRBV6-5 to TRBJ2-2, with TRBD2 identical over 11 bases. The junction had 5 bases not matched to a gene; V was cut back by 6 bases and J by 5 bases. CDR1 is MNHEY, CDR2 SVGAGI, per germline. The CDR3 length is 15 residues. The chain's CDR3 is CASRRGTSGTGELFF. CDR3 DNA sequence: TGTGCCAGCAGGCGTGGGACTAGCGGTACCGGGGAGCTGTTTTTT.

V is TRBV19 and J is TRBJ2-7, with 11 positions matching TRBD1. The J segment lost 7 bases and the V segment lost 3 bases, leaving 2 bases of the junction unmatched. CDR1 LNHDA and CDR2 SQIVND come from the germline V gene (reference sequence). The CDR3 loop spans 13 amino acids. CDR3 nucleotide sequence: TGTGCCAGTAGTATGGGGACAGGGGGGGAGCAGTACTTC. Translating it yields CASSMGTGGEQYF.

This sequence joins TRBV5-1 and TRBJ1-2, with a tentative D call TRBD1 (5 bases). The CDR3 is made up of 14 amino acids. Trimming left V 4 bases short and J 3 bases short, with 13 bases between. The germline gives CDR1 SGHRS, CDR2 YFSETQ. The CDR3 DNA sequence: TGCGCCAGCAGCCTGCCGGGGGGTTACTATGGCTACACCTTC. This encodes CASSLPGGYYGYTF.

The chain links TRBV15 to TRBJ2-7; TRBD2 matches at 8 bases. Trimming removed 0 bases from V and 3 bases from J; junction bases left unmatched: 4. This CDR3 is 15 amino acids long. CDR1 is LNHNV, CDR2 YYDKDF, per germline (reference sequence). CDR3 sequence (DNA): TGTGCCACCAGCAGAGATCGGGGGGGATTCTACGAGCAGTACTTC. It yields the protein CATSRDRGGFYEQYF. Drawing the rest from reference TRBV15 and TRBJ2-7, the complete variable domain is DAMVIQNPRYQVTQFGKPVTLSCSQTLNHNVMYWYQQKSSQAPKLLFHYYDKDFNNEADTPDNFQSRRPNTSFCFLDIRSPGLGDTAMYLCATSRDRGGFYEQYFGPGTRLTVT.

CDR3 in DNA: TGTGCCAGTTACTCTCCCTCTCGGGACACTGAAGCTTTCTTT. Protein product: CASYSPSRDTEAFF. The chain joins TRBV28 to TRBJ1-1, with D hard to call. With 9 bases removed from V and 3 bases from J, the gap between germline ends came to 17 bases. The CDR3 consists of 14 residues. Germline CDR1 reads MDHEN; CDR2 reads SYDVKM.

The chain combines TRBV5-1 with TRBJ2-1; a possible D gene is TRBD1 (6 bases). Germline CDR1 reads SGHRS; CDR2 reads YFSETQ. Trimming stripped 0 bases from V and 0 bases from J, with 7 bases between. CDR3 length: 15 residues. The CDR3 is CASSLAQGSYNEQFF. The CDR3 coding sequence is TGCGCCAGCAGCTTGGCACAGGGCTCCTACAATGAGCAGTTCTTC. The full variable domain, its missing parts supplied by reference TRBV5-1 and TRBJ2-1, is KAGVTQTPRYLIKTRGQQVTLSCSPISGHRSVSWYQQTPGQGLQFLFEYFSETQRNKGNFPGRFSGRQFSNSRSEMNVSTLELGDSALYLCASSLAQGSYNEQFFGPGTRLTVL.

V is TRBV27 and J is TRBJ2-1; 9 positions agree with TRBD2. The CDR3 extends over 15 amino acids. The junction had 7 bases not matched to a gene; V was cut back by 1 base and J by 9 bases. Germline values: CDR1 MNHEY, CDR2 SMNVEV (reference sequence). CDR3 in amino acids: CASSLLAGGQVEQFF. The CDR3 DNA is TGTGCCAGCAGTTTATTGGCGGGAGGGCAAGTTGAGCAGTTCTTC.

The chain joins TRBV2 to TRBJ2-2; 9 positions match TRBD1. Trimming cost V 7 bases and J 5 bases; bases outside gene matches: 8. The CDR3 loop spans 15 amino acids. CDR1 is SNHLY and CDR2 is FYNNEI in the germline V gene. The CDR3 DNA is TGTGCCAGCACCCGAGGGGACAGGGATACCGGGGAGCTGTTTTTT. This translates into CASTRGDRDTGELFF.

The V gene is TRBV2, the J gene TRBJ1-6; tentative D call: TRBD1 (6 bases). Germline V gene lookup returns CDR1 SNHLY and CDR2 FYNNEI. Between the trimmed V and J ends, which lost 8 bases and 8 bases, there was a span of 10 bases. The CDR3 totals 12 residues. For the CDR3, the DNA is TGTGCCAGCCAGGACAGTGATTCACCCCTCCACTTT. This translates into CASQDSDSPLHF.

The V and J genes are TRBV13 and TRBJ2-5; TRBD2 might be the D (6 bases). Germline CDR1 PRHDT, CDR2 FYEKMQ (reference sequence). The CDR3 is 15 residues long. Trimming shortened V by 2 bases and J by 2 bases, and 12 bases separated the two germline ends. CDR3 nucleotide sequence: TGTGCCAGCAGCTTATCAGGGAGCGGGCAAGAGACCCAGTACTTC. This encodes CASSLSGSGQETQYF. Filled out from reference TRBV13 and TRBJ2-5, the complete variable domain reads AAGVIQSPRHLIKEKRETATLKCYPIPRHDTVYWYQQGPGQDPQFLISFYEKMQSDKGSIPDRFSAQQFSDYHSELNMSSLELGDSALYFCASSLSGSGQETQYFGPGTRLLVL.

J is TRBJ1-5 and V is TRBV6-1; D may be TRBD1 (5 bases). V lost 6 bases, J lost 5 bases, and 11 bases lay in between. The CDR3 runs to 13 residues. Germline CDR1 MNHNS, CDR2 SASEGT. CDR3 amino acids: CASRAGIHQPQHF. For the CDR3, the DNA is TGTGCCAGCAGGGCAGGGATCCATCAGCCCCAGCATTTT.

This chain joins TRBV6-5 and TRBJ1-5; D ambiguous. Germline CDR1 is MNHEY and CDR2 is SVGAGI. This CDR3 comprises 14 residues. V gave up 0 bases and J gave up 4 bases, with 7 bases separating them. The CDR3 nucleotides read TGTGCCAGCAGTTACTCGAGCGGTAATCAGCCCCAGCATTTT. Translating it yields CASSYSSGNQPQHF.

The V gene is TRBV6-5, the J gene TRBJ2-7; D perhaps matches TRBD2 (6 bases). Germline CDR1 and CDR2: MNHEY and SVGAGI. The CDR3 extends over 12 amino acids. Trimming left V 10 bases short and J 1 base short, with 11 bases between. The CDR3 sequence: CATRRGSYEQYF. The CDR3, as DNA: TGTGCCACCCGCCGGGGGTCCTACGAGCAGTACTTC.

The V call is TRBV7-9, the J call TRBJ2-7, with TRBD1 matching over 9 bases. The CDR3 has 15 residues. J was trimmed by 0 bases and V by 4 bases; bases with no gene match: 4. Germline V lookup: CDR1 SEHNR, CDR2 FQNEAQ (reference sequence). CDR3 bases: TGTGCCAGCAGCTCGGGACAGGGTGCCTCCTACGAGCAGTACTTC. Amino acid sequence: CASSSGQGASYEQYF.

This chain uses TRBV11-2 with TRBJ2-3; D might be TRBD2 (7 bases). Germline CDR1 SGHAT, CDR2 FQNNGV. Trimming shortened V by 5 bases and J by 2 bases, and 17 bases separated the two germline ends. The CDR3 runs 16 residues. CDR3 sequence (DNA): TGTGCCAGCAGCCCAGACGGGGGGACATACACAGATACGCAGTATTTT. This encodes CASSPDGGTYTDTQYF. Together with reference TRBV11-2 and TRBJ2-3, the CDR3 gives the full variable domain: EAGVAQSPRYKIIEKRQSVAFWCNPISGHATLYWYQQILGQGPKLLIQFQNNGVVDDSQLPKDRFSAERLKGVDSTLKIQPAKLEDSAVYLCASSPDGGTYTDTQYFGPGTRLTVL.

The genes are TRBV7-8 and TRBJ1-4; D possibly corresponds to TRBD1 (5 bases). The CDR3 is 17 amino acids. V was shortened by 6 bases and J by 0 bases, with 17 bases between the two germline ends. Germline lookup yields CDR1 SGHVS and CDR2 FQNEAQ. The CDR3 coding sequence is TGTGCCAGCAGGCTTAACCTAGGGGCTTCAACTAATGAAAAACTGTTTTTT. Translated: CASRLNLGASTNEKLFF.

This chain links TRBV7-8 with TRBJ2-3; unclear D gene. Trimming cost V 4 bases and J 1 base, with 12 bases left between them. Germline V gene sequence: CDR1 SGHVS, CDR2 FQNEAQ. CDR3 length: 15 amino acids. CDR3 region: CASSSRRMGTDTQYF. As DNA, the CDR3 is TGTGCCAGCAGCTCACGCAGAATGGGCACAGATACGCAGTATTTT. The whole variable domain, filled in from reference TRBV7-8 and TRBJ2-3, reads GAGVSQSPRYKVAKRGQDVALRCDPISGHVSLFWYQQALGQGPEFLTYFQNEAQLDKSGLPSDRFFAERPEGSVSTLKIQRTQQEDSAVYLCASSSRRMGTDTQYFGPGTRLTVL.

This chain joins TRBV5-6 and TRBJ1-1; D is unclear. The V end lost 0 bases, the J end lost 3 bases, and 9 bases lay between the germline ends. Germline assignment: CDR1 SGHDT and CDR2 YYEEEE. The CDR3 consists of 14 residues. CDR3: CASSLGRIYTEAFF. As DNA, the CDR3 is TGTGCCAGCAGCTTGGGCAGGATCTACACTGAAGCTTTCTTT.

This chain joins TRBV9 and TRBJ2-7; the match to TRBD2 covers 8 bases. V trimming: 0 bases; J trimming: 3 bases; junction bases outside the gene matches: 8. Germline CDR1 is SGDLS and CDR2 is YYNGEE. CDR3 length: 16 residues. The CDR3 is CASSVGPHGGGYEQYF. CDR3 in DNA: TGTGCCAGCAGCGTAGGACCACACGGGGGGGGCTACGAGCAGTACTTC.